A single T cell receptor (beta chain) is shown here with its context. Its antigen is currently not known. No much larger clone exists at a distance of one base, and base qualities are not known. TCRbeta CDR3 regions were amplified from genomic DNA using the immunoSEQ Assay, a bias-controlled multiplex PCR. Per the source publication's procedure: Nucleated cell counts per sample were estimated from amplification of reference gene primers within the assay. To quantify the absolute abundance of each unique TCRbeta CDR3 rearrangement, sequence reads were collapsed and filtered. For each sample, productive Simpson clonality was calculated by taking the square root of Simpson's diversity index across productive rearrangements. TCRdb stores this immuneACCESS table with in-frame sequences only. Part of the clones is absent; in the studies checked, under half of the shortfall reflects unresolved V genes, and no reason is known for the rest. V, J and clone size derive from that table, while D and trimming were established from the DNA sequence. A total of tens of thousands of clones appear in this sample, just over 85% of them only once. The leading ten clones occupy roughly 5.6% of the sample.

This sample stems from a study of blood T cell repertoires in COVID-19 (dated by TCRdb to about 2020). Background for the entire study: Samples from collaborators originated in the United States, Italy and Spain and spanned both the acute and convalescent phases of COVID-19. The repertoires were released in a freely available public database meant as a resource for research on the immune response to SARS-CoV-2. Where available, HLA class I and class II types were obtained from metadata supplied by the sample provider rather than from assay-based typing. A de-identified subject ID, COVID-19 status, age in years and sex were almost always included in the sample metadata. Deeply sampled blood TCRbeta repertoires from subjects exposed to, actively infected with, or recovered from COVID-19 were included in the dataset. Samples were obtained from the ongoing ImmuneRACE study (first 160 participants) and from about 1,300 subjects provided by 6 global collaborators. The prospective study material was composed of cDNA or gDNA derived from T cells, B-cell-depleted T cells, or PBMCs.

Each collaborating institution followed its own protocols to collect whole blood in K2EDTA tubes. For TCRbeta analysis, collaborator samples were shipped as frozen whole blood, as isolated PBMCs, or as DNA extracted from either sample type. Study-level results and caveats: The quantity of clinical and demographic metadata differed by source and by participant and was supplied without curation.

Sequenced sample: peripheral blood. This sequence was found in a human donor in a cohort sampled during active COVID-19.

The DNA is as follows: TGTGCCACAGGGGTGTCCACTGAAGCTTTCTTT. Its protein product is CATGVSTEAFF. This receptor chain uses TRBV28 and TRBJ1-1, with TRBD1 as a weak D call on 6 bases. The V and J ends are trimmed by 10 bases and 4 bases, leaving 10 bases between them. From its cysteine to its phenylalanine, the CDR3 spans 11 amino acids. The read is trimmed to its CDR3 DNA, 33 bases read in frame from base 1. CDR1 and CDR2 are drawn from the germline V gene: MDHEN, SYDVKM.